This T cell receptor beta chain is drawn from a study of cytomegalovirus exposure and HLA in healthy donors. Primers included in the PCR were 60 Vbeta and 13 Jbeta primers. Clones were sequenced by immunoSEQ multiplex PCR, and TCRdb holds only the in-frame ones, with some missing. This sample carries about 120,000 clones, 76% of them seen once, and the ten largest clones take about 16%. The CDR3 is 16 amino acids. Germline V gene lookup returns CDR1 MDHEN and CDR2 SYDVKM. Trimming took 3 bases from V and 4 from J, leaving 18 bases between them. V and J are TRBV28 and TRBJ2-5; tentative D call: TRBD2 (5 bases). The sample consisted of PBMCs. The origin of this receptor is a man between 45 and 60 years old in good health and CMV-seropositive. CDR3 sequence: CASSFKITGLVETQYF. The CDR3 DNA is TGTGCCAGCAGTTTCAAAATAACCGGACTCGTAGAGACCCAGTACTTC.